Shown below are 16 T cell receptor beta chains from a single sample sequenced in a study of early T cells in non-severe SARS-CoV-2 infection. TCRdb reprocessed the 5' RACE reads via MiXCR and lists one record per CDR3 protein. The table lists tens of thousands of distinct CDR3 sequences, 8.5% to 10% of them singletons. The sequencing input was whole blood. The receptors derive from an adult who was a healthcare worker with PCR-confirmed SARS-CoV-2 infection or an uninfected control (not recorded which).

The sample holds a few counts of this clonotype. The chain has TRBV5-4 and TRBJ2-3, with TRBD2 matching over 11 bases. This CDR3 has 15 amino acids. Germline CDR1 reads SGHNT; CDR2 reads YYREEE (reference sequence). V trimming: 7 bases; J trimming: 6 bases; junction bases outside the gene matches: 10. The CDR3 nucleotides are TGTGCCAGCGGTTCTAGCGGGGGGCCAGCGGATACGCAGTATTTT. As protein: CASGSSGGPADTQYF.

The table lists this clonotype with many counts. The CDR3 region has the DNA TGTGCCAGCAGTTCCCCCCGGGGGAAGGCCAACGTCCTGACTTTC. Its translation is CASSSPRGKANVLTF. This chain links TRBV12-3 or TRBV12-4 with TRBJ2-6; a weak D match, TRBD2 (6 bases). CDR3 length: 15 residues. The V and J ends lost 4 bases and 6 bases respectively, with 13 bases between them.

This clonotype was seen many times. The V call is TRBV19, the J call TRBJ2-1, with D perhaps TRBD2 (5 bases). The CDR3 is 13 amino acids. With 7 bases removed from V and 7 bases from J, the gap between germline ends came to 14 bases. CDR1 and CDR2 (germline): LNHDA, SQIVND (reference sequence). This chain's CDR3 is CASKVANVNEQFF. CDR3 bases: TGTGCCAGTAAGGTAGCGAACGTAAATGAGCAGTTCTTC.

This clonotype was counted ten times or more. The chain recombines TRBV12-3 or TRBV12-4 with TRBJ1-2; D is undetermined. V was shortened by 5 bases and J by 3 bases, with 13 bases between the two germline ends. There are 14 residues in the CDR3. For the CDR3, the DNA is TGTGCCAGCAGTGGGAGTAATTTCTACTATGGCTACACCTTC. This sequence encodes CASSGSNFYYGYTF.

This clonotype was seen many times. The chain couples TRBV19 to TRBJ1-2; a weak D match, TRBD1 (5 bases). The CDR3 extends over 12 amino acids. The V gene's germline CDR1 is LNHDA and CDR2 SQIVND (reference sequence). V was clipped by 7 bases and J by 7 bases, with 13 bases between them. This CDR3 is CASTGEGRGYTF. CDR3 sequence (DNA): TGTGCCAGTACCGGGGAGGGGCGTGGCTACACCTTC.

The J gene is TRBJ2-3, the V gene TRBV5-4; D perhaps matches TRBD2 (6 bases). The V gene lost 4 bases and the J gene lost 6 bases, with 9 bases spanning the gap. CDR1 is SGHNT and CDR2 is YYREEE in the germline V gene (reference sequence). This CDR3 is built from 12 residues. CDR3 residues: CASSGAGDTQYF. DNA of the CDR3: TGTGCCAGCAGCGGTGCGGGGGATACGCAGTATTTT.

The rearrangement uses TRBV29-1 and TRBJ2-3; no clear D. CDR1 and CDR2 (germline): SQVTM, ANQGSEA. This CDR3 region has 13 residues. V dropped 4 bases and J dropped 5 bases, with 13 bases sitting between them. The CDR3 loop reads CSVGVGEVDTQYF. In DNA, the CDR3 is TGCAGCGTTGGGGTCGGCGAGGTAGATACGCAGTATTTT.

The sample holds many counts of this clonotype. This rearrangement joins TRBV20-1 to TRBJ2-7; 7 bases match TRBD1. This CDR3 has 14 amino acids. Looked up from germline, CDR1 is DFQATT and CDR2 is SNEGSKA (reference sequence). Trimming took 6 bases from V and 0 from J; bases not matched to a gene: 8. This CDR3 is CSAQTDRDSYEQYF. In DNA, the CDR3 is TGCAGTGCCCAAACCGACAGGGACTCCTACGAGCAGTACTTC.

This clonotype was seen only a few times. One end of the junction is discordant with germline, which a read error may explain. The chain is built from TRBV28 and TRBJ2-6, with unresolved D. Per the germline V gene, CDR1 is MDHEN and CDR2 is SYDVKM. This CDR3 is built from 13 residues. CDR3 region: CASRLSGANVLTF. CDR3 DNA: TGTGCCAGCAGATTATCTGGGGCCAACGTCCTGACTTTC. Based on the CDR3 plus reference TRBV28 and TRBJ2-6, the full variable domain is DVKVTQSSRYLVKRTGEKVFLECVQDMDHENMFWYRQDPGLGLRLIYFSYDVKMKEKGDIPEGYSVSREKKERFSLILESASTNQTSMYLCASRLSGANVLTFGAGSRLTVL.

Judged by abundance, this clonotype is medium-sized. CDR3 sequence: CSAKGLHSYEQYF. The CDR3 nucleotides are TGCAGTGCCAAGGGACTCCACTCCTACGAGCAGTACTTC. The chain couples TRBV20-1 to TRBJ2-7, with D perhaps matching TRBD2 (6 bases). The germline gives CDR1 DFQATT, CDR2 SNEGSKA (reference sequence). The CDR3 contains 13 residues. Trimming stripped 6 bases from V and 0 bases from J, with 12 bases between.

This CDR3 is CASSSWNTEAFF. DNA for the CDR3: TGTGCCAGCAGCTCGTGGAACACTGAAGCTTTCTTT. The rearrangement links TRBV7-2 to TRBJ1-1; D is unresolved. Germline-derived CDR1 and CDR2 are SGHTA and FQGNSA. Trimming left V 4 bases short and J 1 base short, with 4 bases between. CDR3 length equals 12 residues.

This clonotype has ten or more counts. The J gene is TRBJ1-5, the V gene TRBV10-3, with D possibly matching TRBD1 (5 bases). The V end was cut by 0 bases, the J end by 6 bases, with 12 bases between. The CDR3 consists of 15 residues. The germline CDR1 and CDR2 sequences are ENHRY and SYGVKD. Here the CDR3 DNA reads TGTGCCATCAGTGAGTCATGGGGCACGGGTCAGCCCCAGCATTTT. Translation gives CAISESWGTGQPQHF.

This clonotype came up many times. The genes are TRBV6-1 and TRBJ2-1; 12 bases map to TRBD2. Germline V gives CDR1 MNHNS, CDR2 SASEGT. J gave up 10 bases and V 0 bases, and 10 bases lay outside the gene matches. The CDR3 length is 17 residues. The CDR3 nucleotides are TGTGCCAGCAGTGAAGCGCTAGCGGGGGGGCAGAGATTAGAGCAGTTCTTC. Its translation is CASSEALAGGQRLEQFF.

This clonotype was counted only a few times. The chain joins TRBV7-2 to TRBJ2-5, with D possibly matching TRBD2 (5 bases). The CDR3 has 14 residues. The V gene lost 4 bases and the J gene lost 1 base, with 10 bases spanning the gap. CDR1 SGHTA and CDR2 FQGNSA come from the germline V gene. This CDR3 reads CASSSNAGQETQYF. Here the CDR3 DNA reads TGTGCCAGCAGCTCGAACGCGGGCCAAGAGACCCAGTACTTC.

This clonotype has a count of ten or more. CDR3 region: CATGTGGTEAFF. The DNA for the CDR3 is TGTGCCACTGGGACAGGGGGTACTGAAGCTTTCTTT. This sequence joins TRBV6-5 and TRBJ1-1, with TRBD1 identical over 11 bases. Unmatched junction bases numbered 3, after V lost 10 bases and J lost 5 bases. Germline V lookup: CDR1 MNHEY, CDR2 SVGAGI. This CDR3 comprises 12 residues.

This clonotype was seen repeatedly, ten times or more. The chain employs TRBV12-3 or TRBV12-4 and TRBJ2-1; 12 positions match TRBD1. V gave up 5 bases and J gave up 5 bases; unmatched junction bases: 4. The CDR3 has 15 residues. In nucleotides, the CDR3 is TGTGCCAGCAGTCGGGGACAGGGGGCGAACAATGAGCAGTTCTTC. Its translation: CASSRGQGANNEQFF.